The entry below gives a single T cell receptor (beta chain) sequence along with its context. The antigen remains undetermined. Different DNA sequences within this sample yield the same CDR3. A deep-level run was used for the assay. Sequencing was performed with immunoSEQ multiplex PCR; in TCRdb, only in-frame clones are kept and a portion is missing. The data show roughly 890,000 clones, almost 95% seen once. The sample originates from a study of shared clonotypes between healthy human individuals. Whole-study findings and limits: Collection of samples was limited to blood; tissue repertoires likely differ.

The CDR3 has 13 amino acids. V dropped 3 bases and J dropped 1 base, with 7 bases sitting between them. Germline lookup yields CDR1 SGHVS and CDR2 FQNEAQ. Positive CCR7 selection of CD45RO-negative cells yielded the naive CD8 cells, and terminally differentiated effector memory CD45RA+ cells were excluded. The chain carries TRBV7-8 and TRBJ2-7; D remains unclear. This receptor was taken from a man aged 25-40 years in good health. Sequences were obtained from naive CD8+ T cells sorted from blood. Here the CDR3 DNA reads TGTGCCAGCAGCTTTCCAGAGTCCTACGAGCAGTACTTC. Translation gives CASSFPESYEQYF.